A single sample is the source of the 25 T cell receptor beta chains below, sequenced in a study of blood T cell repertoires in COVID-19 (dated by TCRdb to about 2020). The receptor library was made with the immunoSEQ multiplex PCR assay. The source is immuneACCESS, and TCRdb retained only in-frame sequences with V and J called. Part of the clones is not carried over; for the studies checked, unresolved V genes explain less than half of this, and the remainder is unexplained. The sample includes under 300,000 clones, with around 81% observed a single time. The top ten clonotypes cover roughly 1.9% of the sample. The sequenced sample consisted of peripheral blood. These receptors were taken from a man aged 25-45 years who had recovered from COVID-19.

V usage is TRBV6-5 and J usage is TRBJ1-6; D may be TRBD1 (5 bases). V was cut by 1 base and J by 3 bases, with 7 bases left in between. The germline gives CDR1 MNHEY, CDR2 SVGAGI. The length of the CDR3 is 15 residues. CDR3 sequence reads: CASSYLGGYNSPLHF. The CDR3 bases are TGTGCCAGCAGTTACTTGGGGGGCTATAATTCACCCCTCCACTTT.

The V and J genes are TRBV19 and TRBJ1-5; no clear D gene. V lost 2 bases and J 2 bases, leaving 19 bases between the germline ends. The CDR3 has 18 residues. Germline CDR1 reads LNHDA; CDR2 reads SQIVND (reference sequence). The CDR3 DNA reads TGTGCCAGTAGTATATACGGGAGTGGGGTGGGTGGCAATCAGCCCCAGCATTTT. It translates to CASSIYGSGVGGNQPQHF.

This clone was recorded a few times. The chain combines TRBV6-5 with TRBJ2-1; 11 bases agree with TRBD1. J gave up 7 bases and V 8 bases, and 10 bases lay outside the gene matches. This CDR3 is built from 15 residues. Per the germline V gene, CDR1 is MNHEY and CDR2 is SVGAGI. The DNA of the CDR3 is TGTGCCAGCCAGTCCGGGACAGGGGGTTGGAATGAGCAGTTCTTC. Protein: CASQSGTGGWNEQFF.

The chain uses TRBV2 and TRBJ1-5, with D hard to call. CDR3 length: 13 residues. Germline V gives CDR1 SNHLY, CDR2 FYNNEI. The V end was cut by 7 bases, the J end by 9 bases, with 16 bases between. In nucleotides, the CDR3 is TGTGCCAGCACCAGTGGAGCTGGCAGGCCCCAGCATTTT. It yields the protein CASTSGAGRPQHF.

The V and J genes are TRBV7-3 and TRBJ2-3; tentatively, D is TRBD1 (6 bases). Trimming removed 2 bases at V and 5 bases at J, with 14 bases between. Germline-derived CDR1 and CDR2 are SGHTA and FQGTGA. The CDR3 length is 15 residues. CDR3 nucleotide sequence: TGTGCCAGCAGCTTACAGAGTGGGGGCGGAGATACGCAGTATTTT. It codes for CASSLQSGGGDTQYF.

The V and J genes are TRBV20-1 and TRBJ1-1; the D gene is possibly TRBD1 (5 bases). CDR1 is DFQATT and CDR2 is SNEGSKA in the germline V gene (reference sequence). V lost 3 bases, J lost 0 bases, and 20 bases lay in between. There are 17 residues in the CDR3. The CDR3 DNA reads as TGCAGTGCTAGTATATACAGGACCTTCTCCCTGAACACTGAAGCTTTCTTT. It specifies CSASIYRTFSLNTEAFF.

The chain carries TRBV12-3 or TRBV12-4 and TRBJ2-3; unclear D gene. The CDR3 has 11 amino acids. Deletions cut 5 bases from V and 6 bases from J, with 6 bases between. CDR3: CASSHGDTQYF. CDR3 coding DNA: TGTGCCAGCAGTCACGGGGATACGCAGTATTTT.

This chain uses TRBV15 with TRBJ2-2, with D possibly TRBD1 on 6 matching bases. The CDR3 length is 15 residues. Germline V CDR1 and CDR2: LNHNV, YYDKDF (reference sequence). Between the trimmed V and J ends, which lost 3 bases and 1 base, there was a span of 9 bases. In DNA, the CDR3 is TGTGCCACCAGCAGGGAACAGGGGAACACCGGGGAGCTGTTTTTT. Its protein is CATSREQGNTGELFF.

The chain couples TRBV7-6 to TRBJ1-4, with 8 bases identical to TRBD1. The CDR3 extends over 14 amino acids. The trim removed 5 bases at V and 7 bases at J, leaving 6 bases unmatched. CDR1 and CDR2 (germline): SGHVS, FNYEAQ. CDR3: CASSPGGRGEKLFF. The CDR3 coding sequence is TGTGCCAGCAGCCCAGGGGGCCGTGGTGAAAAACTGTTTTTT.

The chain carries TRBV18 and TRBJ1-1, with 10 bases matching TRBD1. This CDR3 comprises 14 residues. V lost 3 bases and J lost 8; bases outside the gene matches: 6. The germline V gene encodes CDR1 KGHSH and CDR2 LQKENI. The CDR3 is CASSPGQGDREAFF. CDR3 bases: TGTGCCAGCTCACCCGGACAGGGGGATAGAGAAGCTTTCTTT.

The chain joins TRBV19 to TRBJ1-1; D gene unclear. Trimming pared 7 bases from V and 5 bases from J, leaving 26 bases between. The CDR3 covers 17 residues. Germline CDR1 and CDR2: LNHDA and SQIVND (reference sequence). The CDR3, as DNA: TGTGCCAGTACTATCACACCCGTGCGGGCTTCGGGGACTGAAGCTTTCTTT. As protein: CASTITPVRASGTEAFF. Full variable domain (missing parts from reference TRBV19 and TRBJ1-1): DGGITQSPKYLFRKEGQNVTLSCEQNLNHDAMYWYRQDPGQGLRLIYYSQIVNDFQKGDIAEGYSVSREKKESFPLTVTSAQKNPTAFYLCASTITPVRASGTEAFFGQGTRLTVV.

The chain links TRBV9 to TRBJ1-2; 9 bases are shared with TRBD1. Germline assignment: CDR1 SGDLS and CDR2 YYNGEE. The V gene end was trimmed by 0 bases and the J gene end by 5 bases; junction bases not matched to a gene: 5. This CDR3 contains 15 residues. The DNA for the CDR3 is TGTGCCAGCAGCGTAGATGAGACAGGGGGATATGGCTACACCTTC. This sequence encodes CASSVDETGGYGYTF. Full variable domain (missing parts from reference TRBV9 and TRBJ1-2): DSGVTQTPKHLITATGQRVTLRCSPRSGDLSVYWYQQSLDQGLQFLIQYYNGEERAKGNILERFSAQQFPDLHSELNLSSLELGDSALYFCASSVDETGGYGYTFGSGTRLTVV.

The chain employs TRBV7-9 and TRBJ1-2; D call uncertain. The length of the CDR3 is 13 residues. Germline assignment: CDR1 SEHNR and CDR2 FQNEAQ (reference sequence). V was shortened by 5 bases and J by 4 bases, with 11 bases between the two germline ends. CDR3 amino acids: CASSPRQAYGYTF. CDR3 DNA sequence: TGTGCCAGCAGCCCCCGGCAGGCCTATGGCTACACCTTC.

The rearrangement joins TRBV5-4 to TRBJ1-3, with D unclear. The CDR3 consists of 16 residues. V was pared by 0 bases and J by 2 bases, with 12 bases between. Per germline, CDR1 SGHNT and CDR2 YYREEE (reference sequence). This CDR3 reads CASSLAGDTAGNTIYF. Written as DNA, the CDR3 is TGTGCCAGCAGCTTGGCCGGGGATACGGCTGGAAACACCATATATTTT. Together with reference TRBV5-4 and TRBJ1-3, the CDR3 gives the full variable domain: ETGVTQSPTHLIKTRGQQVTLRCSSQSGHNTVSWYQQALGQGPQFIFQYYREEENGRGNFPPRFSGLQFPNYSSELNVNALELDDSALYLCASSLAGDTAGNTIYFGEGSWLTVV.

The chain carries TRBV11-1 and TRBJ2-3, with 9 bases matching TRBD1. This CDR3 comprises 15 residues. The germline CDR1 and CDR2 sequences are SGHAT and FQDESV (reference sequence). V was clipped by 5 bases and J by 0 bases; unmatched bases: 3. The CDR3 is CASSVGTGSTDTQYF. CDR3 coding DNA: TGTGCCAGCAGCGTAGGGACAGGGAGCACAGATACGCAGTATTTT.

The chain carries TRBV5-1 and TRBJ1-1; D is possibly TRBD1 (6 bases). The CDR3 sequence is 13 residues long. CDR1 SGHRS and CDR2 YFSETQ come from the germline V gene. Trimming shortened V by 3 bases and J by 3 bases, and 9 bases separated the two germline ends. CDR3 in amino acids: CASSWEGDTEAFF. DNA of the CDR3: TGCGCCAGCAGCTGGGAGGGGGACACTGAAGCTTTCTTT.

The chain uses TRBV12-3 or TRBV12-4 and TRBJ2-3, with a tentative D call TRBD2 (6 bases). This CDR3 has 12 residues. V lost 6 bases, J lost 2 bases, and 6 bases lay in between. The CDR3 is CASRGLTDTQYF. In nucleotides, the CDR3 is TGTGCCAGCAGGGGACTCACAGATACGCAGTATTTT.

The V gene is TRBV3-1 (or the pseudogene TRBV3-2), the J gene TRBJ1-1; no clear D gene. The CDR3 extends over 13 amino acids. The V end was cut by 2 bases, the J end by 4 bases, with 8 bases between. Germline loops: CDR1 LGHDT, CDR2 YNNKEL (reference sequence). CDR3 region: CASSQMGSTEAFF. The CDR3 nucleotides are TGTGCCAGCAGCCAAATGGGGAGCACTGAAGCTTTCTTT.

This clone was seen more than once but under ten times. The chain employs TRBV10-2 and TRBJ2-7, with 8 bases matching TRBD1. V dropped 8 bases and J dropped 4; count of bases not matched to a gene: 4. Germline V gene lookup returns CDR1 WSHSY and CDR2 SAAADI. This CDR3 contains 12 residues. The CDR3 bases are TGCGCCAGCGGCCGGGACAGGTACGAGCAGTACTTC. This sequence encodes CASGRDRYEQYF.

This clone was detected only a few times. The rearrangement links TRBV5-4 to TRBJ1-3; perhaps TRBD1 as D (5 bases). The germline CDR1 and CDR2 sequences are SGHNT and YYREEE (reference sequence). The CDR3 length is 15 residues. Trimming removed 3 bases at V and 0 bases at J, with 10 bases between. The CDR3 reads CASSSETASGNTIYF. CDR3 bases: TGTGCCAGCAGCTCCGAGACAGCCTCTGGAAACACCATATATTTT. Supplemented by reference TRBV5-4 and TRBJ1-3, the full variable domain reads ETGVTQSPTHLIKTRGQQVTLRCSSQSGHNTVSWYQQALGQGPQFIFQYYREEENGRGNFPPRFSGLQFPNYSSELNVNALELDDSALYLCASSSETASGNTIYFGEGSWLTVV.

This clone showed up just a few times. V gene TRBV28 combines with J gene TRBJ2-5; a weak D match, TRBD2 (6 bases). V was shortened by 4 bases and J by 5 bases, with 17 bases between the two germline ends. Germline V CDR1 and CDR2: MDHEN, SYDVKM. This CDR3 has 15 residues. CDR3 bases: TGTGCCAGCAGTTCAGGACTACCCCTCGAGGAGACCCAGTACTTC. Amino acids: CASSSGLPLEETQYF.

The chain couples TRBV19 to TRBJ1-5; 7 positions match TRBD1. V lost 5 bases, J lost 5 bases, and 9 bases stayed unmatched. Germline-derived CDR1 and CDR2 are LNHDA and SQIVND (reference sequence). This CDR3 region has 15 residues. Here the CDR3 DNA reads TGTGCCAGTAGTCTAAGTCAGGGGGTCTATCAGCCCCAGCATTTT. It yields the protein CASSLSQGVYQPQHF. The full variable domain, with the rest looked up from reference TRBV19 and TRBJ1-5, is DGGITQSPKYLFRKEGQNVTLSCEQNLNHDAMYWYRQDPGQGLRLIYYSQIVNDFQKGDIAEGYSVSREKKESFPLTVTSAQKNPTAFYLCASSLSQGVYQPQHFGDGTRLSIL.

The gene calls are TRBV5-4 and TRBJ1-3; 8 bases agree with TRBD1. The CDR3 has 15 residues. With V trimmed by 0 bases and J by 2 bases, 1 base remained unmatched. Germline loops: CDR1 SGHNT, CDR2 YYREEE (reference sequence). The DNA for the CDR3 is TGTGCCAGCAGCTTGGACAGGGGGGCTGGAAACACCATATATTTT. Translated, it gives CASSLDRGAGNTIYF.

This clone has only a few counts. The J gene is TRBJ2-2, the V gene TRBV5-1, with 8 bases matching TRBD1. After removal of 1 base from V and 4 bases from J, the junction contained 18 bases not matched to a gene. Germline assignment: CDR1 SGHRS and CDR2 YFSETQ. This CDR3 is 20 amino acids long. CDR3 DNA: TGCGCCAGCAGCTTGTTTGGACAGGGACGATCTAACAGTGGCACCGGGGAGCTGTTTTTT. It encodes CASSLFGQGRSNSGTGELFF. Full variable domain (rest looked up from reference TRBV5-1 and TRBJ2-2): KAGVTQTPRYLIKTRGQQVTLSCSPISGHRSVSWYQQTPGQGLQFLFEYFSETQRNKGNFPGRFSGRQFSNSRSEMNVSTLELGDSALYLCASSLFGQGRSNSGTGELFFGEGSRLTVL.

This clone has more than one count but fewer than ten. V usage is TRBV4-1 and J usage is TRBJ1-1, with 8 positions matching TRBD1. The junction had 13 bases not matched to a gene; V was cut back by 0 bases and J by 4 bases. CDR3 size: 18 residues. The V gene's germline CDR1 is MGHRA and CDR2 YSYEKL. The CDR3 here is CASSQDAGRGHRVTEAFF. The CDR3 DNA reads as TGCGCCAGCAGCCAAGATGCGGGCAGGGGGCATAGGGTCACTGAAGCTTTCTTT.